This passage covers 20 T cell receptor beta chains from one sample sequenced in a study of CD8 T cells in ankylosing spondylitis (dated by TCRdb to about 2017). Here is what the overall study found, with its caveats: Blood from ankylosing spondylitis patients appeared to be characterized by a TCR beta motif made up of seven or eight highly homologous amino acid variants.

Antigens for these TCRs are unknown. Preparation of the library involved 5' RACE. Sequencing instrument: Illumina HiSeq 2500. The raw public data were reprocessed by TCRdb itself: fastp quality trimming at Q25, MiXCR clonotype calling, in-frame beta chains only. Rows merge per CDR3 protein into single entries with the most common DNA and genes. The table for this sample lists a few hundred thousand distinct CDR3 sequences; approximately 7.3% of them were counted only once. The ten largest clones represent approximately 15% of the sample. Sequenced material: blood, either unsorted or a sorted T cell fraction (not recorded which). These receptors all stem from a male donor with ankylosing spondylitis.

V gene TRBV15 combines with J gene TRBJ2-3, with D perhaps TRBD1 or TRBD2 (5 bases each). Per the germline V gene, CDR1 is LNHNV and CDR2 is YYDKDF (reference sequence). With 1 base removed from V and 2 bases from J, the gap between germline ends came to 7 bases. The CDR3 totals 14 residues. The CDR3 loop is CATSRGGTTDTQYF. The CDR3 DNA is TGTGCCACCAGCAGAGGGGGGACCACAGATACGCAGTATTTT.

This clonotype was recorded many times. This chain joins TRBV7-9 and TRBJ2-7; D might be TRBD1 (5 bases). The CDR3 is 14 amino acids. Germline assignment: CDR1 SEHNR and CDR2 FQNEAQ (reference sequence). V dropped 2 bases and J dropped 5 bases, with 13 bases sitting between them. The CDR3 DNA reads TGTGCCAGCAGCTTAAATAGGGCAGGGAACGAGCAGTACTTC. This translates into CASSLNRAGNEQYF. The full variable domain, completed using reference TRBV7-9 and TRBJ2-7, is DTGVSQNPRHKITKRGQNVTFRCDPISEHNRLYWYRQTLGQGPEFLTYFQNEAQLEKSRLLSDRFSAERPKGSFSTLEIQRTEQGDSAMYLCASSLNRAGNEQYFGPGTRLTVT.

This clonotype was seen a handful of times. The chain's CDR3 is CASSLVGDTQYF. The CDR3 nucleotides read TGTGCCAGCAGCTTAGTCGGAGATACGCAGTATTTT. The V gene is TRBV7-8, the J gene TRBJ2-3; D remains unclear. Trimming removed 1 base from V and 5 bases from J, with 4 bases in between. Germline V lookup: CDR1 SGHVS, CDR2 FQNEAQ. The CDR3 is made up of 12 amino acids.

This clonotype was detected ten times or more. The rearrangement uses TRBV6-5 and TRBJ1-4, with D perhaps TRBD1 (6 bases). The ends were cut back, 4 bases at V and 6 bases at J, with 12 bases in the middle. CDR1 and CDR2 (germline): MNHEY, SVGAGI. This CDR3 contains 14 residues. The CDR3 reads CASSFYREDEKLFF. The CDR3 DNA reads as TGTGCCAGCAGTTTCTACAGGGAGGATGAAAAACTGTTTTTT.

This clonotype was detected ten times or more. This chain joins TRBV20-1 and TRBJ1-1; D possibly corresponds to TRBD1 (6 bases). CDR3 length: 16 amino acids. CDR1 and CDR2 from the germline V gene are DFQATT and SNEGSKA (reference sequence). Trimming pared 0 bases from V and 3 bases from J, leaving 17 bases between. CDR3 region: CSARDPLTGLDTEAFF. The CDR3 nucleotides are TGCAGTGCTAGAGATCCCCTTACAGGGCTGGACACTGAAGCTTTCTTT.

There are a few counts of this clonotype. This rearrangement joins TRBV4-3 to TRBJ2-1, with 8 bases identical to TRBD2. Germline CDR1 LGHNA, CDR2 YSLEER. V shed 3 bases and J 5 bases; nucleotides not matched to a gene: 3. This CDR3 is 14 amino acids long. CDR3 residues: CASSHFSGNNEQFF. CDR3 coding DNA: TGCGCCAGCAGCCACTTTAGCGGGAACAATGAGCAGTTCTTC.

This clonotype appeared a few times. V usage is TRBV12-3 or TRBV12-4 and J usage is TRBJ2-6; D remains unclear. This CDR3 has 12 residues. V was clipped by 10 bases and J by 2 bases, with 6 bases between them. CDR3 coding DNA: TGTGCCACCCCGACTGGGGCCAACGTCCTGACTTTC. Its translation: CATPTGANVLTF.

This clonotype has at least ten counts. The V and J genes are TRBV7-9 and TRBJ1-1; no clear D gene. The V and J ends lost 3 bases and 3 bases respectively, with 17 bases between them. Germline assignment: CDR1 SEHNR and CDR2 FQNEAQ (reference sequence). The CDR3 runs 16 residues. In DNA, the CDR3 is TGTGCCAGCAGCTTTCCATCCCGAGCCAAGTACACTGAAGCTTTCTTT. As protein: CASSFPSRAKYTEAFF.

V is TRBV20-1 and J is TRBJ2-1; 7 nucleotides match TRBD1. The germline gives CDR1 DFQATT, CDR2 SNEGSKA (reference sequence). V gave up 5 bases and J gave up 1 base; unmatched junction bases: 5. The CDR3 sequence is 14 residues long. This chain's CDR3 is CSAYDRESYNEQFF. CDR3 nucleotides: TGCAGTGCTTATGACAGGGAATCCTACAATGAGCAGTTCTTC.

V and J are TRBV5-1 and TRBJ2-1; D is undetermined. The CDR3 is 17 residues long. The ends were cut back, 2 bases at V and 4 bases at J, with 19 bases in the middle. The germline CDR1 and CDR2 sequences are SGHRS and YFSETQ. The CDR3 region has the DNA TGCGCCAGCAGCTTTACCTCGGGCCTGGTGGGATACAATGAGCAGTTCTTC. Amino acids: CASSFTSGLVGYNEQFF.

The sample holds many counts of this clonotype. V gene TRBV28 combines with J gene TRBJ1-6, with no clear D. The length of the CDR3 is 14 residues. The germline CDR1 and CDR2 sequences are MDHEN and SYDVKM. The ends were cut back, 3 bases at V and 5 bases at J, with 8 bases in the middle. The CDR3 loop reads CASSFVRDNSPLHF. CDR3 in DNA: TGTGCCAGCAGTTTCGTGCGGGATAATTCACCCCTCCACTTT.

This clonotype was observed at least ten times. The J gene is TRBJ2-5, the V gene TRBV4-3, with D tentatively TRBD1 or TRBD2 (6 bases each). In germline, CDR1 is LGHNA, CDR2 YSLEER. V was trimmed by 0 bases and J by 5 bases, leaving 10 bases between them. The CDR3 covers 14 residues. Written as DNA, the CDR3 is TGCGCCAGCAGCCAAGACAGGGGAGGTGAGACCCAGTACTTC. This encodes CASSQDRGGETQYF.

This clonotype was seen repeatedly, ten times or more. The chain links TRBV7-8 to TRBJ1-1; D unresolved. This CDR3 has 15 residues. Germline V gene sequence: CDR1 SGHVS, CDR2 FQNEAQ. The V end was cut by 8 bases, the J end by 2 bases, with 18 bases between. CDR3 protein: CASRVVSAVNTEAFF. CDR3 DNA: TGTGCCAGCCGGGTTGTAAGTGCAGTCAACACTGAAGCTTTCTTT.

This clonotype was detected a few times. The V call is TRBV15, the J call TRBJ2-1; TRBD2 aligns across 7 bases. This CDR3 spans 14 amino acids. Germline V gene sequence: CDR1 LNHNV, CDR2 YYDKDF (reference sequence). The trim removed 0 bases at V and 10 bases at J, leaving 6 bases unmatched. The chain's CDR3 is CATSRDSGGKEQFF. CDR3 DNA: TGTGCCACCAGCAGAGATTCGGGGGGAAAGGAGCAGTTCTTC.

This clonotype was observed many times. The V gene is TRBV7-9, the J gene TRBJ1-5; maybe TRBD1 (5 bases). The CDR3 loop spans 12 amino acids. The V end lost 10 bases, the J end lost 2 bases, and 9 bases lay between the germline ends. Germline V lookup: CDR1 SEHNR, CDR2 FQNEAQ (reference sequence). The CDR3 protein is CATSGGNQPQHF. The CDR3 DNA follows: TGTGCCACCTCGGGGGGCAATCAGCCCCAGCATTTT.

This clonotype was counted at least ten times. The chain carries TRBV12-3 or TRBV12-4 and TRBJ2-7; weak D call: TRBD1 (5 bases). The V gene lost 7 bases and the J gene lost 3 bases, with 10 bases spanning the gap. The CDR3 loop spans 12 amino acids. CDR3 DNA: TGTGCCAGCACTAATAGGGGCTACGAGCAGTACTTC. Its translation is CASTNRGYEQYF.

This clonotype was observed many times. The gene calls are TRBV20-1 and TRBJ2-3; D possibly matches TRBD1 or TRBD2 (6 bases each). There are 13 residues in the CDR3. V was shortened by 6 bases and J by 5 bases, with 15 bases between the two germline ends. In germline, CDR1 is DFQATT, CDR2 SNEGSKA (reference sequence). The CDR3 DNA is TGCAGTGCCCAAGTGGGGGGCAGAGATACGCAGTATTTT. Amino acid sequence: CSAQVGGRDTQYF.

This clonotype was recorded at least ten times. The rearrangement uses TRBV20-1 and TRBJ2-3; D not resolved. The V end was cut by 0 bases, the J end by 3 bases, with 13 bases between. Germline V lookup: CDR1 DFQATT, CDR2 SNEGSKA (reference sequence). CDR3 length equals 15 residues. The CDR3 loop reads CSARDFATATDTQYF. The CDR3 DNA sequence: TGCAGTGCTAGAGATTTCGCGACGGCAACAGATACGCAGTATTTT.

This clonotype was recorded at least ten times. The V and J genes are TRBV14 and TRBJ2-5; D is unclear. The CDR3 spans 14 residues. CDR1 and CDR2 from the germline V gene are SGHDN and FVKESK. V lost 5 bases and J lost 1, with 11 bases in between. The CDR3 here is CASSKIAPQETQYF. CDR3 DNA sequence: TGTGCCAGCAGCAAAATCGCCCCCCAAGAGACCCAGTACTTC.

This clonotype was detected a few times. This chain joins TRBV7-9 and TRBJ2-7; perhaps TRBD1 as D (6 bases). This CDR3 spans 12 amino acids. Trimming stripped 3 bases from V and 9 bases from J, with 12 bases between. Germline CDR1 and CDR2: SEHNR and FQNEAQ (reference sequence). In DNA, the CDR3 is TGTGCCAGCAGCTTCAGGGGAGTTGGGCAGTACTTC. Its translation: CASSFRGVGQYF.